The rows below give T cell receptor beta chains drawn from one sample of a study of PD-1 blockade in classical Hodgkin lymphoma. TCRdb's copy holds only in-frame clones and misses some; the assay was immunoSEQ multiplex PCR. Altogether about 14,000 clones are present, approximately 77% being singletons, with the ten largest covering around a quarter. This specimen consisted of peripheral blood mononuclear cells (PBMCs), obtained at baseline. These receptors were taken from a human donor with classical Hodgkin lymphoma. Each CDR3 is given without its conserved first and last residue. The order of the fields is V gene, J gene, CDR3 protein.

v_gene: TRBV7-7; j_gene: TRBJ2-3; CDR3aa: ASSFGTGSDTQY
v_gene: TRBV7-9; j_gene: TRBJ1-3; CDR3aa: ASSHGPGDGNTIY
v_gene: TRBV11-2; j_gene: TRBJ2-4; CDR3aa: ASSKIGVQNIQY
v_gene: TRBV7-2; j_gene: TRBJ1-5; CDR3aa: ASSRQGQPQH
v_gene: TRBV25-1; j_gene: TRBJ2-3; CDR3aa: ASSEAGKSTDTQY
v_gene: TRBV28; j_gene: TRBJ1-2; CDR3aa: ASRGQGNYGYT
v_gene: TRBV28; j_gene: TRBJ2-3; CDR3aa: ASSFGASGSTDTQY
v_gene: TRBV10-2; j_gene: TRBJ2-1; CDR3aa: ASTGGTLSYNEQF
v_gene: TRBV19; j_gene: TRBJ1-5; CDR3aa: ASSMSEQPQH
v_gene: TRBV28; j_gene: TRBJ1-2; CDR3aa: ASRPGQGEVYGYT
v_gene: TRBV7-2; j_gene: TRBJ2-5; CDR3aa: ASSWTSGGQETQY
v_gene: TRBV6-1; j_gene: TRBJ1-4; CDR3aa: ASSGIDRAGNEKLF
v_gene: TRBV10-2; j_gene: TRBJ2-7; CDR3aa: ASRAEPGQGTYEQY
v_gene: TRBV5-4; j_gene: TRBJ1-2; CDR3aa: ASSLTGGIDYT
v_gene: TRBV7-3; j_gene: TRBJ1-6; CDR3aa: ASSFSTGPNSPLH
v_gene: TRBV30; j_gene: TRBJ1-5; CDR3aa: AWSVNGDSNQPQH
v_gene: TRBV16; j_gene: TRBJ1-1; CDR3aa: ASRQGQDTEAF
v_gene: TRBV7-2; j_gene: TRBJ2-5; CDR3aa: ASSLDLESAQETQY
v_gene: TRBV5-4; j_gene: TRBJ1-1; CDR3aa: ASSPSVLGEAF
v_gene: TRBV19; j_gene: TRBJ1-4; CDR3aa: ASSKDRGPNEKLF
v_gene: TRBV19; j_gene: TRBJ1-2; CDR3aa: ASALGRGLNYGYT
v_gene: TRBV7-2; j_gene: TRBJ2-5; CDR3aa: ASRELAAEETQY
v_gene: TRBV9; j_gene: TRBJ1-1; CDR3aa: ASSVGSGADTEAF
v_gene: TRBV7-2; j_gene: TRBJ2-5; CDR3aa: ASSLEAGTEETQY
v_gene: TRBV19; j_gene: TRBJ1-6; CDR3aa: ASSSGGSTSPLH
v_gene: TRBV29-1; j_gene: TRBJ1-1; CDR3aa: SVRRTGPQIAEAF
v_gene: TRBV19; j_gene: TRBJ1-4; CDR3aa: ASRSPDGSATNEKLF
v_gene: TRBV7-8; j_gene: TRBJ2-2; CDR3aa: ASSREGAGVFNTGELF
v_gene: TRBV11-2; j_gene: TRBJ2-5; CDR3aa: ASSLGTGGRQETQY
v_gene: TRBV5-6; j_gene: TRBJ1-1; CDR3aa: ASAYRGRGTEAF
v_gene: TRBV7-9; j_gene: TRBJ1-2; CDR3aa: ASSSTRPVANYGYT
v_gene: TRBV29-1; j_gene: TRBJ2-1; CDR3aa: SVKPGGANEQF
v_gene: TRBV28; j_gene: TRBJ2-7; CDR3aa: ASSPNNYEQY
v_gene: TRBV5-1; j_gene: TRBJ2-1; CDR3aa: ASSPTGLAYNEQF
v_gene: TRBV7-2; j_gene: TRBJ1-1; CDR3aa: ASSILGHLNTEAF
v_gene: TRBV2; j_gene: TRBJ2-4; CDR3aa: ASSVGGSQNIQY
v_gene: TRBV11-2; j_gene: TRBJ2-7; CDR3aa: ASSRPQGPVPYEQY
v_gene: TRBV5-5; j_gene: TRBJ1-1; CDR3aa: ASSLAGMGASTEAF
v_gene: TRBV7-6; j_gene: TRBJ2-7; CDR3aa: ASSSLGEGIEQY